Below are 23 T cell receptor beta chains sequenced from a single sample in a study of blood T cell repertoires in COVID-19. Clones were read by immunoSEQ multiplex PCR, and TCRdb kept only the in-frame ones, dropping some. The repertoire holds 150,000 to 200,000 clones, with about 85% as singletons. The sequenced sample consisted of peripheral blood. The receptors originated from a person aged 70 to 85 with COVID-19, enrolled during active disease.

This chain connects TRBV19 to TRBJ1-5; 8 bases map to TRBD1. There are 17 residues in the CDR3. Germline lookup yields CDR1 LNHDA and CDR2 SQIVND (reference sequence). Trimming at V came to 1 base and at J to 1 base, leaving 6 bases not matched to a gene. The CDR3 protein is CASSIVRTGRSNQPQHF. DNA of the CDR3: TGTGCCAGTAGTATAGTCCGGACAGGGAGAAGCAATCAGCCCCAGCATTTT.

V usage is TRBV27 and J usage is TRBJ1-2; the match to TRBD1 covers 10 bases. In germline, CDR1 is MNHEY, CDR2 SMNVEV (reference sequence). The V and J ends lost 4 bases and 7 bases, in that order; junction bases with no gene match: 6. The CDR3 runs 14 residues. CDR3 coding DNA: TGTGCCAGCAGTTCGCAGACAGGGGGCGTTGGCTACACCTTC. Translated: CASSSQTGGVGYTF.

The gene calls are TRBV11-2 and TRBJ2-7, with TRBD1 identical over 10 bases. V lost 5 bases and J lost 5; bases outside the gene matches: 12. The CDR3 runs to 16 residues. CDR1 SGHAT and CDR2 FQNNGV come from the germline V gene. DNA for the CDR3: TGTGCCAGCAGCCTTACTTCCGGGACAGGGGCCCACGAGCAGTACTTC. Its translation is CASSLTSGTGAHEQYF.

The V call is TRBV4-2, the J call TRBJ2-1; perhaps TRBD1 as D (6 bases). V lost 0 bases to trimming and J lost 4 bases, with 13 bases between them. Germline-derived CDR1 and CDR2 are LGHNA and YNFKEQ. CDR3 length: 16 residues. For the CDR3, the DNA is TGTGCCAGCAGCCAAGAGTACAGGGCGGTTTACAATGAGCAGTTCTTC. It translates to CASSQEYRAVYNEQFF.

V and J are TRBV6-1 and TRBJ2-2, with D perhaps matching TRBD2 (6 bases). The CDR3 has 16 amino acids. The germline V and J ends were trimmed by 2 bases and 0 bases, with 10 bases remaining between them. Germline assignment: CDR1 MNHNS and CDR2 SASEGT. CDR3 bases: TGTGCCAGCAGTGAATGGGGGGTTGCGAACACCGGGGAGCTGTTTTTT. It encodes CASSEWGVANTGELFF.

V gene TRBV10-3 combines with J gene TRBJ1-2, with a tentative D call TRBD1 (6 bases). The CDR3 loop spans 17 amino acids. The germline gives CDR1 ENHRY, CDR2 SYGVKD. The ends were cut back, 0 bases at V and 4 bases at J, with 18 bases in the middle. DNA of the CDR3: TGTGCCATCAGTGAGTCGAATGTAGGGGGAAGAGGCTATGGCTACACCTTC. This gives the protein CAISESNVGGRGYGYTF.

This clone was found once. The chain uses TRBV10-3 and TRBJ1-2; 8 bases align to TRBD1. The CDR3 loop spans 12 amino acids. CDR1 and CDR2 from the germline V gene are ENHRY and SYGVKD. Trimming cost V 11 bases and J 2 bases; bases outside gene matches: 4. The CDR3 DNA reads as TGTGCCGCAGGACAGGGAAACTATGGCTACACCTTC. Amino acids: CAAGQGNYGYTF.

The chain uses TRBV30 and TRBJ1-2, with 8 positions matching TRBD1. Trimming removed 0 bases from V and 4 bases from J; junction bases left unmatched: 4. This CDR3 is 14 amino acids long. Germline-derived CDR1 and CDR2 are GTSNPN and SVGIG (reference sequence). Here the CDR3 DNA reads TGTGCCTGGAGTGTCGGGACAGGACTCTATGGCTACACCTTC. Its protein product is CAWSVGTGLYGYTF.

V gene TRBV27 combines with J gene TRBJ2-7; weak D call: TRBD2 (6 bases). The CDR3 runs 12 residues. Germline V lookup: CDR1 MNHEY, CDR2 SMNVEV (reference sequence). Trimming removed 6 bases from V and 7 bases from J, with 13 bases in between. CDR3 in amino acids: CASSFPGREQYF. In DNA form, the CDR3 reads TGTGCCAGCAGCTTCCCGGGGAGGGAGCAGTACTTC.

The chain joins TRBV6-6 to TRBJ2-2; D unresolved. Germline CDR1 MNHNY, CDR2 SVGAGI (reference sequence). The CDR3 covers 16 residues. V was shortened by 6 bases and J by 4 bases, with 18 bases between the two germline ends. Here the CDR3 DNA reads TGTGCCAGCAGCCCCCTGGCCCCCGCTTCCACCGGGGAGCTGTTTTTT. This gives the protein CASSPLAPASTGELFF.

The chain combines TRBV19 with TRBJ2-7; possibly TRBD2 for D (6 bases). The germline CDR1 and CDR2 sequences are LNHDA and SQIVND (reference sequence). Trimming cost V 9 bases and J 3 bases, with 24 bases left between them. This CDR3 is built from 16 residues. The CDR3 is CASRPVFAGRFYEQYF. As DNA, the CDR3 is TGTGCCAGCCGCCCAGTTTTTGCGGGAAGATTCTACGAGCAGTACTTC.

The chain joins TRBV9 to TRBJ1-1; maybe TRBD1 (5 bases). The V gene's germline CDR1 is SGDLS and CDR2 YYNGEE. This CDR3 has 16 amino acids. V lost 0 bases and J lost 1, with 13 bases in between. CDR3 region: CASSVDVLGGNTEAFF. As DNA, the CDR3 is TGTGCCAGCAGCGTAGATGTGTTGGGGGGGAACACTGAAGCTTTCTTT. Full variable domain (outside the CDR3, taken from reference TRBV9 and TRBJ1-1): DSGVTQTPKHLITATGQRVTLRCSPRSGDLSVYWYQQSLDQGLQFLIQYYNGEERAKGNILERFSAQQFPDLHSELNLSSLELGDSALYFCASSVDVLGGNTEAFFGQGTRLTVV.

The gene calls are TRBV5-6 and TRBJ1-1; 9 bases agree with TRBD1. Germline V lookup: CDR1 SGHDT, CDR2 YYEEEE. The V and J ends lost 2 bases and 7 bases, in that order; junction bases with no gene match: 15. This CDR3 contains 17 residues. CDR3 residues: CASSLEPSIQGAGEAFF. DNA of the CDR3: TGTGCCAGCAGCTTAGAACCGTCAATACAGGGGGCCGGTGAAGCTTTCTTT.

The gene calls are TRBV28 and TRBJ2-7; perhaps TRBD1 as D (6 bases). CDR1 and CDR2 (germline): MDHEN, SYDVKM. V lost 5 bases to trimming and J lost 2 bases, with 16 bases between them. CDR3 length: 15 amino acids. Here the CDR3 reads CASSLGTFVPYEQYF. Written as DNA, the CDR3 is TGTGCCAGCAGTCTGGGGACATTTGTGCCCTACGAGCAGTACTTC.

The gene calls are TRBV24-1 and TRBJ2-1; TRBD1 aligns across 9 bases. Trimming took 3 bases from V and 8 from J; bases not matched to a gene: 10. CDR1 is KGHDR and CDR2 is SFDVKD in the germline V gene. The CDR3 is 16 residues long. CDR3 sequence (DNA): TGTGCCACCAGTGATACAACAGGGGGCGCGGTCTATGAGCAGTTCTTC. Translated: CATSDTTGGAVYEQFF.

This chain joins TRBV7-2 and TRBJ2-1; 9 nucleotides agree with TRBD1. Germline V lookup: CDR1 SGHTA, CDR2 FQGNSA. The V and J ends lost 3 bases and 3 bases, in that order; junction bases with no gene match: 0. The CDR3 is made up of 14 amino acids. CDR3 nucleotide sequence: TGTGCCAGCAGCTTGGGACAGGGCTACAATGAGCAGTTCTTC. This gives the protein CASSLGQGYNEQFF.

This chain joins TRBV7-2 and TRBJ1-3; maybe TRBD1 (5 bases). The length of the CDR3 is 14 residues. Trimming removed 2 bases at V and 2 bases at J, with 7 bases between. From germline, CDR1 is SGHTA and CDR2 FQGNSA. The CDR3 DNA reads TGTGCCAGCAGCTTAAGACAGACTGGAAACACCATATATTTT. Amino acid sequence: CASSLRQTGNTIYF.

There are a few counts of this clone. This chain links TRBV5-1 with TRBJ2-7; no definite D call. V dropped 3 bases and J dropped 6 bases, with 16 bases sitting between them. Germline CDR1 and CDR2: SGHRS and YFSETQ. CDR3 size: 14 residues. The CDR3 DNA follows: TGCGCCAGCAGCTCTACCCCTGGTAGTCCCGAGCAGTACTTC. Translated: CASSSTPGSPEQYF.

The table lists this clone with a count of one. The chain carries TRBV19 and TRBJ1-5; D may be TRBD1 (5 bases). Trimming took off 3 bases at V and 5 bases at J, with 11 bases between the two ends. This CDR3 is built from 14 residues. Germline CDR1 and CDR2: LNHDA and SQIVND (reference sequence). CDR3 bases: TGTGCCAGTAGTATTAGGACAAAGGATCAGCCCCAGCATTTT. Protein product: CASSIRTKDQPQHF.

The chain uses TRBV5-6 and TRBJ2-5; 7 nucleotides agree with TRBD1. Trimming removed 4 bases from V and 4 bases from J; junction bases left unmatched: 4. Germline loops: CDR1 SGHDT, CDR2 YYEEEE. The CDR3 consists of 13 residues. In DNA, the CDR3 is TGTGCCAGCAGCAGAGACAGGGTAGAGACCCAGTACTTC. Amino acid sequence: CASSRDRVETQYF.

The genes are TRBV15 and TRBJ2-1, with 7 bases lining up with TRBD2. The CDR3 totals 16 residues. Germline assignment: CDR1 LNHNV and CDR2 YYDKDF (reference sequence). V trimming: 4 bases; J trimming: 7 bases; junction bases outside the gene matches: 13. The DNA of the CDR3 is TGTGCCACCAGCACCCCCGTGGCGGGAGCCTCTAATGAGCAGTTCTTC. As protein: CATSTPVAGASNEQFF.

The genes are TRBV6-5 and TRBJ2-4; 7 bases match TRBD2. V lost 5 bases and J lost 7; bases outside the gene matches: 11. The V gene's germline CDR1 is MNHEY and CDR2 SVGAGI. CDR3 size: 15 residues. The CDR3 protein is CASSIYSGGRNIQYF. For the CDR3, the DNA is TGTGCCAGCAGTATATACTCGGGGGGTCGGAACATTCAGTACTTC.

J is TRBJ2-7 and V is TRBV4-3, with TRBD2 as a possible D gene (5 bases). V dropped 4 bases and J dropped 1 base, with 11 bases sitting between them. The germline CDR1 and CDR2 sequences are LGHNA and YSLEER. The CDR3 runs 14 residues. The CDR3 nucleotides read TGCGCCAGCAGCCTGCGGGCAGGTTCCTACGAGCAGTACTTC. As protein: CASSLRAGSYEQYF.